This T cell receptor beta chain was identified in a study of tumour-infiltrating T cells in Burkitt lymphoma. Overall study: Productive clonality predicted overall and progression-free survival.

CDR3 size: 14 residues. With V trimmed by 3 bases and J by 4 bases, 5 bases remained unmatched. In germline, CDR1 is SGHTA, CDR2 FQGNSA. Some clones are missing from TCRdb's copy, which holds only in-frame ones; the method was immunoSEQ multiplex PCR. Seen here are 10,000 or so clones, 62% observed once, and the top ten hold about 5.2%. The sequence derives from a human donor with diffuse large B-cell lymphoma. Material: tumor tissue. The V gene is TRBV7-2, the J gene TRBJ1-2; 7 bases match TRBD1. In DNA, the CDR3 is TGTGCCAGCAGCTTCCGAGGGACAGCCTATGGCTACACCTTC. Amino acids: CASSFRGTAYGYTF. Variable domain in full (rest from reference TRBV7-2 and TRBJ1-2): GAGVSQSPSNKVTEKGKDVELRCDPISGHTALYWYRQSLGQGLEFLIYFQGNSAPDKSGLPSDRFSAERTGGSVSTLTIQRTQQEDSAVYLCASSFRGTAYGYTFGSGTRLTVV.